This T cell receptor (beta chain) comes out of a study of cytomegalovirus exposure and HLA in healthy donors. PCR used 60 Vbeta primers and 13 Jbeta primers. Measured with immunoSEQ multiplex PCR; TCRdb has only the in-frame clones, and not every one. The sample's table shows under 100,000 clones. Study-wide points: Only CMV serostatus was available as immune exposure information. A later analysis reportedly found fewer N-insertions in an Asian-associated ancestry cluster than the approximately 670-donor mean.

As for this clone: What it binds is unknown.

The V and J ends lost 1 base and 1 base, in that order; junction bases with no gene match: 3. Per germline, CDR1 LGHNA and CDR2 YNFKEQ. The CDR3 has 16 amino acids. The source material was PBMCs. The chain links TRBV4-2 to TRBJ2-1, with 8 nucleotides matching TRBD1. This receptor was taken from a man younger than 45 in good health and CMV-seronegative. CDR3 nucleotide sequence: TGTGCCAGCAGCCAAGGGACAGGGTTTTCCTACAATGAGCAGTTCTTC. This gives the protein CASSQGTGFSYNEQFF.